These T cell receptor beta chains were read from a single sample in a study of blood T cell repertoires in COVID-19. Measured with immunoSEQ multiplex PCR; TCRdb has only the in-frame clones, and not every one. Among 120,000 to 150,000 clones, 84% were seen once, and the ten largest hold 35% to 40%. Sequenced input: peripheral blood. Every receptor here comes from a human donor in a cohort sampled during active COVID-19. Both conserved end residues are part of each CDR3. A D gene is named only where the DNA matches it firmly. The size field is filled for only some rows; it gives once, few, many or a size class.

clone size	J gene	D gene	V gene	CDR3 DNA	CDR3 protein
once	TRBJ1-5	TRBD1	TRBV19	TGTGCCAGTAGTATAGGACAGGGGAGCAATCAGCCCCAGCATTTT	CASSIGQGSNQPQHF
.	TRBJ1-1	.	TRBV7-2	TGTGCCAGCAGCCTACAGAGCCCCGGCACTGAAGCTTTCTTT	CASSLQSPGTEAFF
.	TRBJ1-1	.	TRBV11-2	TGTGCCAGCAGCGCAGGGAGGGGGAACGCTGAAGCTTTCTTT	CASSAGRGNAEAFF
few	TRBJ1-1	.	TRBV6-1	TGTGCCAGCAGTGAATGGAACAGGGCCCTAACTCCTGAAGCTTTCTTT	CASSEWNRALTPEAFF
.	TRBJ1-5	.	TRBV5-5	TGTGCCAGCAGCCGGTCCAGGGCGGGGGGCAATCAGCCCCAGCATTTT	CASSRSRAGGNQPQHF
.	TRBJ2-5	.	TRBV5-8	TGTGCCAGCAGCCCGGACAGCCAAGAGACCCAGTACTTC	CASSPDSQETQYF
.	TRBJ1-2	.	TRBV28	TGTGCCAGCTCTACTCGGTCGGCTCGGGGAGGCTACACCTTC	CASSTRSARGGYTF
.	TRBJ1-1	.	TRBV7-9	TGTGCCAGCAGCCAGGGCGGGGGTAGGAGCACTGAAGCTTTCTTT	CASSQGGGRSTEAFF
few	TRBJ2-7	TRBD1	TRBV7-9	TGTGCCAGCAGCCAGTCGGGACAGGGCTTGTACGAGCAGTACTTC	CASSQSGQGLYEQYF
few	TRBJ1-1	TRBD1	TRBV14	TGTGCCAGCAGCCACACGGGACAGAAGACTGAAGCTTTCTTT	CASSHTGQKTEAFF
.	TRBJ2-7	TRBD1	TRBV28	TGTGCCAGCAGTCAAGGACAGGAGTACGAGCAGTACTTC	CASSQGQEYEQYF
few	TRBJ1-6	.	TRBV27	TGTGCCAGCAGTTTAGTTGGTGGGGGGGATGATTCACCCCTCCACTTT	CASSLVGGGDDSPLHF
.	TRBJ1-2	.	TRBV7-2	TGTGCCAGCAGCTTAGCGATCAACGCGGGCGGTGGCTACACCTTC	CASSLAINAGGGYTF
.	TRBJ2-5	TRBD2	TRBV28	TGTGCCAGCAGTTCCGGGGGGGGGCCGGAGACCCAGTACTTC	CASSSGGGPETQYF
.	TRBJ1-2	TRBD1	TRBV11-3	TGTGCCAGCAGCCCGGGACAGGGATTGGACTACACCTTC	CASSPGQGLDYTF
.	TRBJ2-1	TRBD1	TRBV18	TGTGCCAGCTCACCTGTGGACAGGGGCTACAATGAGCAGTTCTTC	CASSPVDRGYNEQFF
once	TRBJ1-2	.	TRBV2	TGTGCCAGCAGTGATTTTGGCCAGGGTGGATATGGCTACACCTTC	CASSDFGQGGYGYTF
.	TRBJ1-1	TRBD1	TRBV4-3	TGCGCCAGCAGCCAAGGGGTCAGGGGGCACACTGAAGCTTTCTTT	CASSQGVRGHTEAFF
.	TRBJ2-5	.	TRBV12-3/TRBV12-4	TGTGCCAGCAGGGGGGCTAATGAAGAGACCCAGTACTTC	CASRGANEETQYF
.	TRBJ1-1	TRBD1	TRBV7-9	TGTGCCAGCAGCTCGGGACAGAAAACTGAAGCTTTCTTT	CASSSGQKTEAFF
.	TRBJ1-6	.	TRBV18	TGTGCCAGCTCACCTTATTTGCCCCAACAGGGAAATAATTCACCCCTCCACTTT	CASSPYLPQQGNNSPLHF
.	TRBJ1-1	.	TRBV28	TGTGCCAGCAGTTTTCTCACTGAAGCTTTCTTT	CASSFLTEAFF
.	TRBJ2-1	.	TRBV9	TGTGCCAGCAGCCCAGGGTACAATGAGCAGTTCTTC	CASSPGYNEQFF
.	TRBJ2-7	.	TRBV7-8	TGTGCCAGCAGCTTAGGGGCAGGGCAGTACTTC	CASSLGAGQYF
once	TRBJ2-2	.	TRBV7-9	TGTGCCACCACCCAGGTGAAGAACACCGGGGAGCTGTTTTTT	CATTQVKNTGELFF
once	TRBJ2-1	TRBD2	TRBV5-4	TGTGCCAGCAGCCCGGCTGCGGGGGGCTCCTACAATGAGCAGTTCTTC	CASSPAAGGSYNEQFF
.	TRBJ1-6	.	TRBV27	TGTGCCAGCAATTTGGGCCTCAGTAATTCACCCCTCCACTTT	CASNLGLSNSPLHF
few	TRBJ2-2	TRBD1	TRBV4-3	TGCGCCAGCAGCCTTTGGGACAGTGGGACCGGGGAGCTGTTTTTT	CASSLWDSGTGELFF
once	TRBJ1-2	.	TRBV5-1	TGCGCCAGCAGCTTCGGGACATACTATGGCTACACCTTC	CASSFGTYYGYTF
once	TRBJ2-5	TRBD2	TRBV6-2/TRBV6-3	TGTGCCAGCAGCAGACTAGCGGGGAGGGAGACCCAGTACTTC	CASSRLAGRETQYF
.	TRBJ1-3	.	TRBV10-3	TGTGCCATCAGTTCCCCAGGAAACACCATATATTTT	CAISSPGNTIYF
.	TRBJ1-1	.	TRBV9	TGTGCCAGCAGCGGAGAAGTGACAGGCGATACTGAAGCTTTCTTT	CASSGEVTGDTEAFF
.	TRBJ2-7	.	TRBV5-1	TGCGCCAGCAGCTTGGCAGAGGGTTACGAGCAGTACTTC	CASSLAEGYEQYF
.	TRBJ2-1	.	TRBV11-2	TGTGCCAGCAGCTTAGAGGGGCAGGGAAGTGGTGAGCAGTTCTTC	CASSLEGQGSGEQFF
few	TRBJ2-1	TRBD1	TRBV7-9	TGTGCCAGCAGCCCCGCAGGGGGTTCCTACAATGAGCAGTTCTTC	CASSPAGGSYNEQFF
.	TRBJ2-3	.	TRBV9	TGTGCCAGCAGCAGGACAGCTAGCACAGATACGCAGTATTTT	CASSRTASTDTQYF
once	TRBJ1-5	.	TRBV18	TGTGCCAGCTCACCGGGGGGGTCTAGCAATCAGCCCCAGCATTTT	CASSPGGSSNQPQHF
.	TRBJ1-1	.	TRBV10-2	TGCGCCAGCAGCCGGAGAAACACTGAAGCTTTCTTT	CASSRRNTEAFF
.	TRBJ2-1	.	TRBV30	TGTGCCTGGACCCTAACTCGGACTCAGCTGTTGTCCTACAATGAGCAGTTCTTC	CAWTLTRTQLLSYNEQFF
once	TRBJ1-6	.	TRBV9	TGTGCCAGCAGCGCGTCGGGACACTCCTATAATTCACCCCTCCACTTT	CASSASGHSYNSPLHF
.	TRBJ1-6	TRBD1	TRBV28	TGTGCCAGCAGCCGCCGGGACAGGGGCTATTCACCCCTCCACTTT	CASSRRDRGYSPLHF
.	TRBJ2-3	.	TRBV6-5	TGTGCCAGCAGCCCCGGGACTGGCACAGATACGCAGTATTTT	CASSPGTGTDTQYF
.	TRBJ1-1	TRBD1	TRBV19	TGTGCCAGTAGTATAGATGGGGCAGGGGGCGCGACTGAAGCTTTCTTT	CASSIDGAGGATEAFF
.	TRBJ2-5	TRBD2	TRBV28	TGTGCCAGCAGCCGGACGTGGACTAGTCAGGAGACCCAGTACTTC	CASSRTWTSQETQYF
.	TRBJ2-5	.	TRBV16	TGTGCCAGCAGCCAGAGTCTGCAAGAGACCCAGTACTTC	CASSQSLQETQYF
few	TRBJ2-1	.	TRBV19	TGTGCCAGTAGTATGACTTCCCTTACATACAATGAGCAGTTCTTC	CASSMTSLTYNEQFF
few	TRBJ2-7	.	TRBV6-1	TGTGCCAGCAGTGACCAACCTCGGACGGGGATCGACGAGCAGTACTTC	CASSDQPRTGIDEQYF
once	TRBJ1-3	TRBD1	TRBV30	TGTGCCTGGCGGATCAGGGGGCTTGGAAACACCATATATTTT	CAWRIRGLGNTIYF
few	TRBJ1-1	.	TRBV3-1/TRBV3-2	TGTGCCAGCAGCCCCTCGGAGATGAACACTGAAGCTTTCTTT	CASSPSEMNTEAFF
once	TRBJ1-1	TRBD1	TRBV27	TGTGCCAGCAGTTTCAACAGGGGGCCTGAAGCTTTCTTT	CASSFNRGPEAFF
.	TRBJ2-5	.	TRBV4-1	TGCGCCAGCAGTCGTTGGAGGGTAGGGGAGACCCAGTACTTC	CASSRWRVGETQYF
.	TRBJ1-4	TRBD1	TRBV5-5	TGTGCCAGCAGCTTAGGGACAGCGAATGAAAAACTGTTTTTT	CASSLGTANEKLFF
few	TRBJ2-5	TRBD1	TRBV28	TGTGCCAGCTTCCCCAGGGGAGCAGGGGGCGTTGGTGAGACCCAGTACTTC	CASFPRGAGGVGETQYF
.	TRBJ1-4	.	TRBV5-6	TGTGCCAGCAGCTTGTATTACAGTACAACTAATGAAAAACTGTTTTTT	CASSLYYSTTNEKLFF
.	TRBJ1-4	TRBD1	TRBV5-1	TGCGCCAGCAGCTTCGGACAGGGGAGCCCTAATGAAAAACTGTTTTTT	CASSFGQGSPNEKLFF
.	TRBJ2-3	.	TRBV7-3	TGTGCCAGCAGCCCCCAGGGTAGCACAGATACGCAGTATTTT	CASSPQGSTDTQYF
.	TRBJ1-1	.	TRBV18	TGTGCCAGCTCGTCTACACAGAATACTGAAGCTTTCTTT	CASSSTQNTEAFF
.	TRBJ1-2	.	TRBV5-4	TGTGCCAGCAGCTTGGACAGAGCTAACTATGGCTACACCTTC	CASSLDRANYGYTF
.	TRBJ1-2	.	TRBV18	TGTGCCAGCTCACCTAGCGGGGAAAACTATGGCTACACCTTC	CASSPSGENYGYTF